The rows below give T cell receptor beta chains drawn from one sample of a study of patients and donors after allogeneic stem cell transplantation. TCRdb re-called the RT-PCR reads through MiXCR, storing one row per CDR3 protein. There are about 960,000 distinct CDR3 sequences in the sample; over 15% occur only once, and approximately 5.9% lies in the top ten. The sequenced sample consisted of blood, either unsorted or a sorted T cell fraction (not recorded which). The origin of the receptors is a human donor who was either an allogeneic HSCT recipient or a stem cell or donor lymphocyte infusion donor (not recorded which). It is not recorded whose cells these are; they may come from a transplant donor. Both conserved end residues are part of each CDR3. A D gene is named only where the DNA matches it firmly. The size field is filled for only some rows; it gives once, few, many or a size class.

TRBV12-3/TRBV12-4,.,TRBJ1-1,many,TGTGCCAGCAGCCGCCGGGACACCTCCAACACTGAAGCTTTCTTT,CASSRRDTSNTEAFF
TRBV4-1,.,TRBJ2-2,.,TGCGCCAGCAGCCAAGGACCCCTCCGCGAAACAGGGAGCCCGAACACCGGGGAGCTGTTTTTT,CASSQGPLRETGSPNTGELFF
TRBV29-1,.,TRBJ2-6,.,TGCAGCGTTTTTACAGGGACCGGGGCCAACGTCCTGACTTTC,CSVFTGTGANVLTF
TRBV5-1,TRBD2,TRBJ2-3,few,TGCGCCAGCAGCTTGGCACTAGCGGGGGCCACAGATACGCAGTATTTT,CASSLALAGATDTQYF
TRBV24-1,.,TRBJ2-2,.,TGTGCCACCAGTTTCTCACCAGTTAGTAACGGGGAGCTGTTTTTT,CATSFSPVSNGELFF
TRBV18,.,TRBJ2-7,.,TGTGCCAGCTCACGACTCCACTTGGACCACGAGCAGTACTTC,CASSRLHLDHEQYF
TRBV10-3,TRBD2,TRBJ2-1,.,TGTGCCATCAGACCCACTAGCGGAACCTACAATGAGCAGTTCTTC,CAIRPTSGTYNEQFF
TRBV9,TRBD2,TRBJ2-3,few,TGTGCCAGCAGCGTAGACCTAGCGGGAGAGGCGTATTTT,CASSVDLAGEAYF
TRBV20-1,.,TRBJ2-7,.,TGCAGTGCAAGAACCGGGATCTACTACGAGCAGTACTTC,CSARTGIYYEQYF
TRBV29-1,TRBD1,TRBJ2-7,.,TGCAGCGTTGAGGGACAGGGCTTGGAGGGCGAGCAGTACTTC,CSVEGQGLEGEQYF
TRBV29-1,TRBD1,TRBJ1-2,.,TGCAGCGTGGCCTGGACAGGGGGTTATGGTGGCTACACCTTC,CSVAWTGGYGGYTF
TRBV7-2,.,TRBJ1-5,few,TGTGCCAGCAGCCTTAAAAGCTCGGGGGCCCAGCATTTT,CASSLKSSGAQHF
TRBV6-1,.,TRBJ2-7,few,TGTGCCAGCGATTCCGGGAGCTACGAGCAGTACTTC,CASDSGSYEQYF
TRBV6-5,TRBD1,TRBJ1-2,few,TGTGCCAGCAGTTACTCGAGTAGCGGTCCGGACAGGCGCGGCTACACCTTC,CASSYSSSGPDRRGYTF
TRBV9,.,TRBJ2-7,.,TGTGCCAGCAGCTCGGGACCAATTGAAGAGCAGTACTTC,CASSSGPIEEQYF
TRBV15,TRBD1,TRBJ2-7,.,TGTGCCACCAGCAGAAAGACAGGGCTGCGGATCGAGCAGTACTTC,CATSRKTGLRIEQYF
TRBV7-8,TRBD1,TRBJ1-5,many,TGTGCCAGCAGGGAACAGGGGAATTTAGGCAATCAGCCCCAGCATTTT,CASREQGNLGNQPQHF
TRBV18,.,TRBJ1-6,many,TGTGCCAGCTCACTAAGCGGGGTTTCACCCCTCCACTTT,CASSLSGVSPLHF
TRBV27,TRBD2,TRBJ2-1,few,TGTGCCAGCAGTACCCCGTCAGCGGGGGAACTAAATGAGCAGTTCTTC,CASSTPSAGELNEQFF
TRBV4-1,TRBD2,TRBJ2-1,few,TGCGCCAGCAGCCAAGTACTAGCGGGGACCGTCTCCTACAATGAGCAGTTCTTC,CASSQVLAGTVSYNEQFF
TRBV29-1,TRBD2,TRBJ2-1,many,TGCAGCGCACAAGGCCTAGCGGGAGGTTACAATGAGCAGTTCTTC,CSAQGLAGGYNEQFF
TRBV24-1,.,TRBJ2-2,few,TGTGCCACCAGTGACGGACCGCGGGGCTCCGGGGAGCTGTTTTTT,CATSDGPRGSGELFF
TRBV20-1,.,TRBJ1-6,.,TGCAGTGCTCTAAGGCACAGCTCCTATAATTCACCCCTCCACTTT,CSALRHSSYNSPLHF
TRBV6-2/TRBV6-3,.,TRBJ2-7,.,TGTGCCAGCAGTTCCCCCATGGGGGGCTACGAGCAGTACTTC,CASSSPMGGYEQYF
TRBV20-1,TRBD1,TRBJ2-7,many,TGCAGTGCTAGAGATTCGACCGGGACAGGGTCTTACGAGCAGTACTTC,CSARDSTGTGSYEQYF
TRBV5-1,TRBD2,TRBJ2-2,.,TGCGCCAGCAGTCCTAGCGGGAGGGGTGTAAACACCGGGGAGCTGTTTTTT,CASSPSGRGVNTGELFF
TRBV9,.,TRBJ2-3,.,TGTGCCAGCAGCGTCCCAACAGATACGCAGTATTTT,CASSVPTDTQYF
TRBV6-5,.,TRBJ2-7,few,TGTGCCAGCAGTTACCAGGGCAGGAGCTCCTACGAGCAGTACTTC,CASSYQGRSSYEQYF
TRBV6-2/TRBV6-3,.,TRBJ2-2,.,TGTGCCAGCAGTTGGGACGGCGACACCGGGGAGCTGTTTTTT,CASSWDGDTGELFF
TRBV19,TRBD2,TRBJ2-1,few,TGTGCCAGTAGACTAGCGGGAGGGAATTTCGAGCAGTTCTTC,CASRLAGGNFEQFF
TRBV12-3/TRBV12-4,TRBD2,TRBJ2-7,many,TGTGCCAGCAGCCTCGGGGGGGGCGAGTACGAGCAGTACTTC,CASSLGGGEYEQYF
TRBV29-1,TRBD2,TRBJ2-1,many,TGCAGCGGGCGGACTAGCGGGACTAACAATGAGCAGTTCTTC,CSGRTSGTNNEQFF
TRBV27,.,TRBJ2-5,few,TGTGCCAGCAGTTTCAATGTGGGGGCGGAGACCCAGTACTTC,CASSFNVGAETQYF
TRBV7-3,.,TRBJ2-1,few,TGTGCCAGCAGCTTATTTCGGTGGGGCTCTTACAATGAGCAGTTCTTC,CASSLFRWGSYNEQFF
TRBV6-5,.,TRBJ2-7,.,TGTGCCAGCAGTTACACGCGTGCCCCGATCGAGCAGTACTTC,CASSYTRAPIEQYF
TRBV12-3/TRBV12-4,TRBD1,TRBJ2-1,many,TGTGCCAGCACCGACAGGGTCAATGAGCAGTTCTTC,CASTDRVNEQFF
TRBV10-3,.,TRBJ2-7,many,TGTGCCATCAGCCACCCGGACAGTACCTACGAGCAGTACTTC,CAISHPDSTYEQYF
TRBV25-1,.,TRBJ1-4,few,TGTGCCAGCAGTGACAGGGAGGGAGGTGAAAAACTGTTTTTT,CASSDREGGEKLFF
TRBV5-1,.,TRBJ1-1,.,TGCGCCAGCAGCTTGGGGCAGGGGCCAAGGGCTGAAGCTTTCTTT,CASSLGQGPRAEAFF
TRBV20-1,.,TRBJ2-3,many,TGCAGTGCTAGTCGAGGGGATACGCAGTATTTT,CSASRGDTQYF
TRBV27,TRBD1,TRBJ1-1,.,TGTGCCAGCAGTTCCGTGCAACAGGGGGGGTCTGAAGCTTTCTTT,CASSSVQQGGSEAFF
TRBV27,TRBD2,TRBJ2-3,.,TGTGCCAGCAGTGCCGTAACGGGAGGGAGGTCAGATACGCAGTATTTT,CASSAVTGGRSDTQYF
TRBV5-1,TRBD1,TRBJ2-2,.,TGCGCCAGCAGCGGGGGACAGATAGACACCGGGGAGCTGTTTTTT,CASSGGQIDTGELFF
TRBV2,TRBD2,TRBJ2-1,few,TGTGCCAGCAGGGTTGGTAGCGGGAGGGAGTTCTTC,CASRVGSGREFF
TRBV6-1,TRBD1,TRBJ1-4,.,TGTGCCAGCAATCCGACAGGGAACAATGAAAAACTGTTTTTT,CASNPTGNNEKLFF
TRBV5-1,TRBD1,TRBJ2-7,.,TGCGCCAGCAGCTTGGTTGGGACAGGGGTGAGGGAGCAGTACTTC,CASSLVGTGVREQYF